Below, one T cell receptor beta chain is given with its context. The antigen it recognizes is unknown. Within one base of it there is no much larger clone, and no base qualities were kept. CDR1 KGHDR and CDR2 SFDVKD were looked up in the germline V gene. From the cysteine through the phenylalanine, the CDR3 covers 12 amino acids. Only CDR3 DNA is held: 36 bases, read in frame from base 1. V sheds 4 bases and J sheds 9 bases, leaving 11 bases between their ends. TCRbeta CDR3 regions were amplified from genomic DNA using the immunoSEQ Assay, a bias-controlled multiplex PCR. Per the original workflow: Within the assay, amplification of reference gene primers was used to estimate how many nucleated cells each sample contained. Sequence reads were collapsed and filtered to measure the absolute abundance of every unique TCRbeta CDR3 rearrangement. For each sample, productive Simpson clonality was calculated as the square root of Simpson's diversity index across productive rearrangements. TCRdb re-hosts the immuneACCESS table, in-frame sequences only. Its copies lack some clones; in the studies checked, an unresolved V gene accounts for under half of them, and the cause for the rest is not known. The V and J calls and clone size come from that table; D and trimming were worked out from the DNA. Across this sample there are about 170,000 clones, with roughly 83% seen only once. The ten largest clones take up approximately 4% of the sample.

Enrolling through a virtual design, the prospective study's participants ranged in age from roughly 18 to 95 years and lived across 24 United States geographic areas. In the prospective study, cohorts were assigned on the basis of participant-reported clinical history obtained from a screening survey and a study questionnaire. For ImmuneRACE Cohort 3, a participant was defined as recovered based on two consecutive negative NP/OP PCR tests, clearance by a healthcare professional, or resolution of symptoms. In the prospective study, whole blood, serum and a nasopharyngeal or oropharyngeal swab were collected from each participant by mobile phlebotomists. Over a roughly 2-month period, participants in the prospective study had the option of providing additional blood draws and questionnaires. Blood samples from the prospective study were shipped frozen or at room temperature prior to DNA extraction.

This entry belongs to a study of blood T cell repertoires in COVID-19 (dated by TCRdb to about 2020). Regarding the study in general: Samples covering the acute and convalescent phases of COVID-19 were provided by collaborators in the United States, Italy and Spain. The prospective study material was composed of cDNA or gDNA derived from T cells, B-cell-depleted T cells, or PBMCs. Deeply sampled blood TCRbeta repertoires from subjects exposed to, actively infected with, or recovered from COVID-19 were included in the dataset. The repertoires were released in a freely available public database intended as a resource for research on the immune response to SARS-CoV-2. Samples were obtained from the ongoing ImmuneRACE study (first 160 participants) and from 1,254 subjects provided by 6 global collaborators. A de-identified subject ID, COVID-19 status, age in years and sex were almost always included in the sample metadata. Where available, HLA class I and class II types were taken from metadata supplied by the sample provider and were not determined by assay-based typing.

Overall results and qualifications from the work: How much clinical and demographic metadata was included differed by source and by participant, and the metadata was provided uncurated.

The sequenced material came from PBMCs or T cells enriched from blood (not recorded which). This sequence was found in a woman aged 45-60 years who had recovered from COVID-19. Here the chain combines TRBV24-1 and TRBJ1-1; a tentative D call is TRBD1 (5 bases match). The CDR3 amino acid sequence is: CATSEADSQAFF. Here is the DNA: TGTGCCACCAGTGAGGCTGACAGTCAAGCTTTCTTT.